The clone carrying this TCR beta chain was counted only a few times. As yet, its antigen is unknown. Trimming at V came to 8 bases and at J to 5 bases, leaving 6 bases not matched to a gene. CDR1 MNHEY and CDR2 SMNVEV come from the germline V gene (reference sequence). The CDR3 runs to 14 residues. The entry originates in a study of T cell repertoires in cytomegalovirus infection. About the research overall: Indicated by public TCR beta signatures were CMV infection and matching HLA type. Study-wide findings and caveats: Identification of carriers of CMV plus the relevant HLA was achieved through cumulative public TCR beta family frequency.

TCRdb recomputed calls from the reads with MiXCR, one row per CDR3 protein. The sample holds a few hundred thousand distinct CDR3 sequences, more than 25% seen once. This TCR was sampled from a human donor in good health (CMV status not recorded). Some clones in this sample may be carry-over from other donors' samples. Sequenced material: PBMCs. This chain links TRBV27 with TRBJ1-5, with TRBD1 matching over 10 bases. CDR3 nucleotide sequence: TGTGCCAGCTCTCCGACAGGGGGCGATCAGCCCCAGCATTTT. Its protein is CASSPTGGDQPQHF.